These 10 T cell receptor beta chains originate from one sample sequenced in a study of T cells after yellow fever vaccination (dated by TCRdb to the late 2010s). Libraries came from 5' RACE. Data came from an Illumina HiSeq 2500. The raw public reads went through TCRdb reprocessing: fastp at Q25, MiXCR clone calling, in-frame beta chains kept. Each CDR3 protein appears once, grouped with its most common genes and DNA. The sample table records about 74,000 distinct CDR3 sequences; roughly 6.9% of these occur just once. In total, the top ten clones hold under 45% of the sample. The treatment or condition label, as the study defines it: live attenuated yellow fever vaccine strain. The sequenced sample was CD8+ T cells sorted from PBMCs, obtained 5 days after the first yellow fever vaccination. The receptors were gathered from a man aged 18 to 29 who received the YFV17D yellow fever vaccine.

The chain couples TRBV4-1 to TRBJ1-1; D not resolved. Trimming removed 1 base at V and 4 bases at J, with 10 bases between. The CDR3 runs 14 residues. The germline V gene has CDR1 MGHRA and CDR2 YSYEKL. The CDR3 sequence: CASSQGTAGTEAFF. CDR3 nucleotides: TGCGCCAGCAGCCAAGGGACGGCAGGCACTGAAGCTTTCTTT.

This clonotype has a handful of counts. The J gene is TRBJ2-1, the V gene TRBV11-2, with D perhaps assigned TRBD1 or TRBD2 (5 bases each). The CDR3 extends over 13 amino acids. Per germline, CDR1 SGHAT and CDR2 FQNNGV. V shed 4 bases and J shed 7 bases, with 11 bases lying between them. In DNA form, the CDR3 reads TGTGCCAGCAGCTCCGGGACGTCGAATGAGCAGTTCTTC. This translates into CASSSGTSNEQFF.

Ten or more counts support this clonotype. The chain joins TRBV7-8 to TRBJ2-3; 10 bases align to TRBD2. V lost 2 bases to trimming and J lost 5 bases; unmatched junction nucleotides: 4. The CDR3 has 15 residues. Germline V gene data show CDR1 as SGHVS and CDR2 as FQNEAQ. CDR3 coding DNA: TGTGCCAGCAGCTTACAGCGGGGGGGCCGAGATACGCAGTATTTT. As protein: CASSLQRGGRDTQYF.

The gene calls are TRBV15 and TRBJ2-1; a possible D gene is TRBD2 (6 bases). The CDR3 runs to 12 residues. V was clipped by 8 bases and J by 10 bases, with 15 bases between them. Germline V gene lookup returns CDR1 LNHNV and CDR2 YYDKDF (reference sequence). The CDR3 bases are TGTGCCACCGGGGTTGGAGGGCCCGAGCAGTTCTTC. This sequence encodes CATGVGGPEQFF.

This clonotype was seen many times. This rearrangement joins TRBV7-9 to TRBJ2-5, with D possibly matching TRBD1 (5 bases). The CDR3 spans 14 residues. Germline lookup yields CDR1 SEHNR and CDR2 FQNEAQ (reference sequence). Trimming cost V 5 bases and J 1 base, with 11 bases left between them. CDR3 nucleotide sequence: TGTGCCAGCAGCCCGCCGACAGTCCAAGAGACCCAGTACTTC. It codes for CASSPPTVQETQYF.

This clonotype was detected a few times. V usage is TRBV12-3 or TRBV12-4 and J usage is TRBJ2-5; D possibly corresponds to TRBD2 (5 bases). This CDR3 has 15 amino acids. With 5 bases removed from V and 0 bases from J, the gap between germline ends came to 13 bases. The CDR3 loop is CASSNPREYQETQYF. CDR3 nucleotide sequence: TGTGCCAGCAGTAACCCTAGGGAGTACCAAGAGACCCAGTACTTC.

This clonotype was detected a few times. CDR3 protein: CASSLVSNEQFF. The CDR3 DNA sequence: TGTGCCAGCAGCTTAGTGTCTAATGAGCAGTTCTTC. The chain carries TRBV7-8 and TRBJ2-1; no definite D call. The CDR3 runs 12 residues. The germline V gene has CDR1 SGHVS and CDR2 FQNEAQ. V lost 1 base, J lost 7 bases, and 5 bases lay in between.

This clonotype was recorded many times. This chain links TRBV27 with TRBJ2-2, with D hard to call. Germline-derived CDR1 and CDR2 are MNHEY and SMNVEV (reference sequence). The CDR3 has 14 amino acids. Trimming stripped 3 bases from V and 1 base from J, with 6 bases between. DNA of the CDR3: TGTGCCAGCAGTTTTGCAGGGAACACCGGGGAGCTGTTTTTT. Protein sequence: CASSFAGNTGELFF.

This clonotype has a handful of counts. The CDR3 here is CASGLVPGRAFF. The CDR3 coding sequence is TGTGCTAGTGGTTTGGTCCCCGGTCGCGCTTTCTTT. V usage is TRBV12-5 and J usage is TRBJ1-1; D unclear. Trimming removed 0 bases from V and 11 bases from J, with 10 bases in between. The CDR3 has 12 amino acids. Looked up from germline, CDR1 is LGHNT and CDR2 is FRNRAP. Full variable domain (remainder filled in from reference TRBV12-5 and TRBJ1-1): DARVTQTPRHKVTEMGQEVTMRCQPILGHNTVFWYRQTMMQGLELLAYFRNRAPLDDSGMPKDRFSAEMPDATLATLKIQPSEPRDSAVYFCASGLVPGRAFFGQGTRLTVV.

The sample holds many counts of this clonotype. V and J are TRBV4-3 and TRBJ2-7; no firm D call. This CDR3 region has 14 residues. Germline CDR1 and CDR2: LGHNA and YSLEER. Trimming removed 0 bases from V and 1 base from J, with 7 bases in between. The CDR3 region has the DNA TGCGCCAGCAGCCAAGATACGCGGTCCTACGAGCAGTACTTC. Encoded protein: CASSQDTRSYEQYF.